This T cell receptor (beta chain) came from a study of blood T cell repertoires in COVID-19. The overall study: Samples of COVID-19 (acute and convalescent) were obtained from the United States, Italy and Spain.

The authors' processing: Quantification of nucleated cells was approximated via reference gene primer amplification. Generated by immunoSEQ multiplex PCR, the TCRdb table keeps only in-frame clones and is missing some. The V and J calls and clone size are taken from that table; D and trimming were inferred from the DNA. The sample yields approximately 140,000 clones, about nine tenths seen once. Looked up from germline, CDR1 is LNHDA and CDR2 is SQIVND (reference sequence). V lost 7 bases, J lost 1 base, and 2 bases stayed unmatched. This CDR3 has 13 residues. The rearrangement links TRBV19 to TRBJ1-1, with TRBD1 identical over 8 bases. This clonotype was obtained from a woman aged 55-69 years with active or convalescent COVID-19. The sample taken for sequencing was peripheral blood. CDR3: CASKGQENTEAFF. The CDR3 nucleotides read TGTGCCAGTAAGGGACAGGAGAACACTGAAGCTTTCTTT.